What follows are 15 T cell receptor beta chains derived from one specimen sequenced in a study of blood T cell repertoires in COVID-19. The repertoire was sequenced with immunoSEQ multiplex PCR; TCRdb's copy has only in-frame clones and lacks some. The data show about 100,000 clones, around four fifths seen once. Sequencing input: peripheral blood. The receptor set was obtained from a woman aged 65 to 85 with acute or convalescent COVID-19.

This rearrangement joins TRBV7-6 to TRBJ1-2, with TRBD1 as a possible D gene (5 bases). CDR1 SGHVS and CDR2 FNYEAQ come from the germline V gene. This CDR3 comprises 14 residues. Trimming took off 5 bases at V and 4 bases at J, with 14 bases between the two ends. The DNA of the CDR3 is TGTGCCAGCAGCGCACCCGGGGGAGCCTATGGCTACACCTTC. Its protein product is CASSAPGGAYGYTF.

For the CDR3, the DNA is TGTGCCAGCTCACCCCCCAGAACCCAGGCAGATACGCAGTATTTT. Protein sequence: CASSPPRTQADTQYF. The chain is built from TRBV18 and TRBJ2-3; D is uncertain. Germline-derived CDR1 and CDR2 are KGHSH and LQKENI. Deletions cut 3 bases from V and 4 bases from J, with 14 bases between. There are 15 residues in the CDR3.

This chain uses TRBV9 with TRBJ1-5; 7 nucleotides match TRBD1. This CDR3 region has 13 residues. Germline loops: CDR1 SGDLS, CDR2 YYNGEE. The V gene end was trimmed by 3 bases and the J gene end by 6 bases; junction bases not matched to a gene: 3. The CDR3, as DNA: TGTGCCAGCAGCGCCCAGGGGGGTCAGCCCCAGCATTTT. Translating it yields CASSAQGGQPQHF.

The chain couples TRBV19 to TRBJ1-2; D unclear. The CDR3 has 15 residues. Between the trimmed V and J ends, which lost 3 bases and 3 bases, there was a span of 14 bases. Looked up from germline, CDR1 is LNHDA and CDR2 is SQIVND (reference sequence). CDR3: CASSMGGFGDYGYTF. The CDR3 coding sequence is TGTGCCAGTAGTATGGGAGGATTCGGCGACTATGGCTACACCTTC.

The CDR3 nucleotides read TGTGCCAGTAGGGATAAAAGGGACAGTGAAGCTTTCTTT. Translated: CASRDKRDSEAFF. The genes are TRBV19 and TRBJ1-1, with 7 bases lining up with TRBD1. The V and J ends lost 6 bases and 7 bases, in that order; junction bases with no gene match: 8. The V gene's germline CDR1 is LNHDA and CDR2 SQIVND (reference sequence). This CDR3 is built from 13 residues.

V gene TRBV19 combines with J gene TRBJ2-7; perhaps TRBD1 as D (6 bases). Looked up from germline, CDR1 is LNHDA and CDR2 is SQIVND (reference sequence). Trimming shortened V by 5 bases and J by 6 bases, and 14 bases separated the two germline ends. This CDR3 is 13 amino acids long. CDR3 DNA: TGTGCCAGTAGTGGCCGGGACACCCGCGAGCAGTACTTC. Encoded protein: CASSGRDTREQYF.

The chain employs TRBV6-2 or TRBV6-3 and TRBJ2-7; 9 bases match TRBD2. Germline V lookup: CDR1 MNHEY, CDR2 SVGEGT. V trimming: 5 bases; J trimming: 4 bases; junction bases outside the gene matches: 6. The CDR3 loop spans 14 amino acids. As DNA, the CDR3 is TGTGCCAGCAGTACCTTGCGGGGGGGTTACGAGCAGTACGTC. As protein: CASSTLRGGYEQYV.

This sequence joins TRBV18 and TRBJ2-5; a possible D gene is TRBD1 (5 bases). V was shortened by 2 bases and J by 4 bases, with 14 bases between the two germline ends. Germline V CDR1 and CDR2: KGHSH, LQKENI. CDR3 length equals 15 residues. CDR3 amino acids: CASSPASYRGETQYF. In DNA form, the CDR3 reads TGTGCCAGCTCACCAGCGTCTTATAGGGGAGAGACCCAGTACTTC.

This clone was seen a single time. The V gene is TRBV29-1, the J gene TRBJ1-1; TRBD1 aligns across 11 bases. Germline values: CDR1 SQVTM, CDR2 ANQGSEA. The V gene end was trimmed by 3 bases and the J gene end by 1 base; junction bases not matched to a gene: 4. CDR3 length: 15 residues. CDR3 nucleotide sequence: TGCAGCGTTGAGTTGGGGACAGGGGGGAACACTGAAGCTTTCTTT. This translates into CSVELGTGGNTEAFF.

The V and J genes are TRBV19 and TRBJ1-1; weak D call: TRBD1 (6 bases). Trimming stripped 9 bases from V and 6 bases from J, with 14 bases between. Germline assignment: CDR1 LNHDA and CDR2 SQIVND (reference sequence). This CDR3 is 12 amino acids long. The DNA for the CDR3 is TGTGCCAGCACGACAGGTCGAGCTGAAGCTTTCTTT. It yields the protein CASTTGRAEAFF. Supplemented by reference TRBV19 and TRBJ1-1, the full variable domain reads DGGITQSPKYLFRKEGQNVTLSCEQNLNHDAMYWYRQDPGQGLRLIYYSQIVNDFQKGDIAEGYSVSREKKESFPLTVTSAQKNPTAFYLCASTTGRAEAFFGQGTRLTVV.

The V gene is TRBV6-6, the J gene TRBJ1-3, with a tentative D call TRBD1 (5 bases). Trimming stripped 5 bases from V and 0 bases from J, with 11 bases between. The V gene's germline CDR1 is MNHNY and CDR2 SVGAGI (reference sequence). The CDR3 covers 15 residues. DNA of the CDR3: TGTGCCAGCAGTAAAGGGGCCCTCTCTGGAAACACCATATATTTT. Protein sequence: CASSKGALSGNTIYF.

V and J are TRBV19 and TRBJ2-3, with TRBD1 as a possible D gene (7 bases). Per germline, CDR1 LNHDA and CDR2 SQIVND (reference sequence). Trimming removed 8 bases at V and 5 bases at J, with 17 bases between. The CDR3 is 14 residues long. CDR3 sequence reads: CASADRRVRDTQYF. The CDR3 nucleotides are TGTGCCAGTGCGGACAGGAGGGTCCGAGATACGCAGTATTTT. Based on the CDR3 plus reference TRBV19 and TRBJ2-3, the full variable domain is DGGITQSPKYLFRKEGQNVTLSCEQNLNHDAMYWYRQDPGQGLRLIYYSQIVNDFQKGDIAEGYSVSREKKESFPLTVTSAQKNPTAFYLCASADRRVRDTQYFGPGTRLTVL.

In its sample, this clone was seen once. V is TRBV6-5 and J is TRBJ1-4, with 7 bases that match TRBD1. V was clipped by 5 bases and J by 3 bases; unmatched bases: 3. The CDR3 runs 14 residues. CDR1 is MNHEY and CDR2 is SVGAGI in the germline V gene. CDR3 region: CASSTGVANEKLFF. The CDR3 DNA follows: TGTGCCAGCAGTACAGGGGTGGCTAATGAAAAACTGTTTTTT.

The chain carries TRBV4-3 and TRBJ1-4; 8 nucleotides align to TRBD1. The CDR3 is 15 amino acids. The germline V gene has CDR1 LGHNA and CDR2 YSLEER. Unmatched junction bases numbered 9, after V lost 5 bases and J lost 7 bases. The CDR3: CASSRTGTEGEKLFF. In nucleotides, the CDR3 is TGCGCCAGCAGCAGGACAGGGACCGAGGGTGAAAAACTGTTTTTT.

CDR3 loop: CASRPSGGRGYGYTF. As DNA, the CDR3 is TGTGCCAGCAGGCCCTCAGGAGGGCGCGGCTATGGCTACACCTTC. J is TRBJ1-2 and V is TRBV6-5; D unclear. This CDR3 is built from 15 residues. Trimming shortened V by 6 bases and J by 4 bases, and 18 bases separated the two germline ends. The germline V gene has CDR1 MNHEY and CDR2 SVGAGI.